This T cell receptor beta chain originates from a study of T cells in Graves' hyperthyroidism and ophthalmopathy (dated by TCRdb to the late 2010s). Regarding the complete study: Peripheral blood was sampled at the time of initial diagnosis, prior to any treatment. The approximately 97 discovery patients were randomly divided into training and test sets at a 7:3 ratio. Following sampling, methimazole starting at 30 mg daily was given to hyperthyroidism patients, and high-dose intravenous methylprednisolone was given to ophthalmopathy patients. The paper describes TCR Vbeta CDR3 sequencing of about 140 peripheral blood samples, made up of approximately 40 ophthalmopathy patients, over 70 hyperthyroidism patients and 17 progressor patients. To identify distinguishing TCR V-J signatures, a discovery cohort of about 100 patients was used, comprising 43 with Graves' ophthalmopathy and 57 with stable Graves' hyperthyroidism. An independent validation cohort of around 19 hyperthyroidism patients and about 15 patients who later progressed to ophthalmopathy tested prospective prediction of ophthalmopathy. In more than five Graves' hyperthyroidism patients, the study also compared T-cell repertoires from thyroid tissue with T-cell repertoires from blood.

Only a few counts were recorded for this clonotype. This clone's antigen is unknown. No per-base quality is available; no much larger clone lies one base away. V ends up 2 bases short and J 6 bases short, with an unmatched junction base count of 14. From the cysteine up to the phenylalanine, the CDR3 has a length of 19 residues. The DNA shown is the 57-base CDR3, in frame from base 1. The CDR1 and CDR2 encoded by the germline V gene are SGHAT and FQNNGV. On the study overall, not on this receptor specifically: No statistical method was used to fix the sample size in advance, and group allocation was not hidden from the investigators. In validation, the model predicted progression to ophthalmopathy a median of approximately 6.3 months before onset, with roughly 70% sensitivity and nearly 75% specificity. Most expanded thyroid clonotypes (frequency above 0.001) were also found in blood, which suggests that blood repertoires may mirror thyroid immune responses. Ophthalmopathy was separated from stable hyperthyroidism by a 13 V-J signature model, with 85% to 90% sensitivity and 81% to 82% specificity obtained in cross-validation and 80%/75% obtained in testing.

The TCR beta CDR3 regions were amplified from the RNA transcripts. The TCR CDR3 was subjected to a first round of RT-PCR using the HTBI primer set and the Qiagen OneStep RT-PCR kit. Libraries were constructed in a second round of multiplex PCR, after which size selection and purification were carried out. Libraries were sequenced paired-end with 100 bp reads on an Illumina HiSeq2000. Per the source publication's procedure: SOAPnuke was used to process the raw data, throwing out any read that contained adapters or uncalled bases, had a mean Phred below 15, or lacked an exact constant-primer or identifier match. COPE v1.2.5 was used to merge high-quality paired reads, and clonotypes were defined as unique nucleotide sequences. MiTCR v1.1 was used to align clonotypes to the IMGT TRBV, TRBD and TRBJ reference segments. The analysis included only V-J combinations with a frequency above 0.0001, which together covered around 99% of the repertoires. A TCS score was defined as the ratio between F50 (clonal expansion) and ExV (chaos), using BLOSUM62-based TCRdist between CDR3 peptides within each V-J. Welch's t-statistics and random forest reduced around 520 V-J features to about 12, which were used in a naive Bayes classifier (R e1071). The public reads were quality trimmed at Q25 with fastp and then assembled into clones with MiXCR by TCRdb, keeping productive beta chains. Merged by CDR3 protein, the rows form single entries marked with the most common genes and DNA. TCRdb assigned the V and J calls; the authors' analysis was not used. The sample table records roughly 420,000 distinct CDR3 sequences; around 13% of these occur just once. The ten largest clones capture 5.3% of the sample.

Graves' hyperthyroidism was defined as stable when no progression to ophthalmopathy occurred over 18 months of follow-up. The hyperthyroidism patients were between 18 and 65 years old and newly diagnosed, with a disease duration of less than 2 months. Any patient with an uncontrolled infection, another autoimmune disease, pregnancy or lactation was excluded. Diagnoses were based on clinical symptoms, serum thyroxine and TRAb, thyroid ultrasound and orbital computed tomography. Ficoll-Paque density gradient centrifugation was used to isolate PBMCs from about 9 ml of fresh peripheral blood. Total RNA was extracted with Trizol reagent, and quality was checked on an Agilent 2100 Bioanalyzer.

The receptor's source is a woman between 18 and 30 years old with Graves' hyperthyroidism. The V and J genes are TRBV11-2 and TRBJ2-2, with TRBD2 matching 11 junction bases. Material for sequencing was blood. The CDR3: CASSLLQGSGRVYPGELFF. The nucleotide sequence reads TGTGCCAGCAGCTTATTACAGGGTAGCGGGAGGGTGTACCCCGGGGAGCTGTTTTTT. With the portions outside the CDR3 filled from the reference TRBV11-2 and TRBJ2-2 genes, the complete variable region becomes EAGVAQSPRYKIIEKRQSVAFWCNPISGHATLYWYQQILGQGPKLLIQFQNNGVVDDSQLPKDRFSAERLKGVDSTLKIQPAKLEDSAVYLCASSLLQGSGRVYPGELFFGEGSRLTVL.